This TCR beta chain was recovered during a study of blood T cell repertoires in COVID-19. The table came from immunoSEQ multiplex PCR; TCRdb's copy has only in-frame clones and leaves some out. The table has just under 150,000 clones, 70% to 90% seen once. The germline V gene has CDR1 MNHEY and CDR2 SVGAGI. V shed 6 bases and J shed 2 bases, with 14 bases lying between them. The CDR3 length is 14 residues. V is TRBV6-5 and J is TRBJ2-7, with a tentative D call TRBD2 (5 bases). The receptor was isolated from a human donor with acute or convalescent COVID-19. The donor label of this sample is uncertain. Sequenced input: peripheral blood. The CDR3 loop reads CASRGLKTPYEQYF. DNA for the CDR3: TGTGCCAGCAGAGGACTCAAAACACCCTACGAGCAGTACTTC.